This section outlines one T cell receptor beta chain sequence together with its context. As originally analysed: Estimates of nucleated cell counts were drawn from the amplification of reference gene primers. Here immunoSEQ multiplex PCR was the method, and the copy in TCRdb shows in-frame clones only, minus some. D and trimming come from the DNA, and the V and J calls and clone size come from that table. Of about 52,000 clones listed, 86% are singletons. The record originates from a study of blood T cell repertoires in COVID-19. Study background: The study drew acute and convalescent COVID-19 samples from the United States, Italy and Spain. Nucleic acid was either cDNA or gDNA, and it came from T cells, B-cell-depleted T cells, or PBMCs.

The ends were cut back, 6 bases at V and 2 bases at J, with 9 bases in the middle. This CDR3 is 13 amino acids long. In germline, CDR1 is SNHLY, CDR2 FYNNEI. The sequencing input was peripheral blood. The TCR comes from a man in his 70s with acute or convalescent COVID-19. V gene TRBV2 combines with J gene TRBJ2-3; maybe TRBD2 (6 bases). CDR3 nucleotides: TGTGCCAGCAGCCCGGGACTCACAGATACGCAGTATTTT. Translated, it gives CASSPGLTDTQYF.